One and the same sample provided the 27 T cell receptor beta chains below, sequenced in a study of T cells in localized non-small cell lung cancer. Sequencing used immunoSEQ multiplex PCR; TCRdb keeps in-frame clones, though not all of them. Among tens of thousands of clones, more than 70% were seen once, and the ten largest hold 15% to 20%. Sequences were derived from PBMCs, sampled before any cancer treatment. The origin of the receptors is a woman aged 35 to 69 with stage II squamous cell lung carcinoma.

CDR3 sequence: CASSLRGTGFRNTIYF. Here the CDR3 DNA reads TGTGCCAGCAGCTTGAGAGGGACAGGTTTTAGAAACACCATATATTTT. The V call is TRBV5-6, the J call TRBJ1-3; 8 nucleotides agree with TRBD1. J was trimmed by 5 bases and V by 1 base; bases with no gene match: 8. Per germline, CDR1 SGHDT and CDR2 YYEEEE. This CDR3 spans 16 amino acids.

The rearrangement links TRBV5-1 to TRBJ1-2, with a possible D match to TRBD1 (6 bases). The CDR3 totals 13 residues. From germline, CDR1 is SGHRS and CDR2 YFSETQ. V was trimmed by 0 bases and J by 9 bases, leaving 12 bases between them. The CDR3 sequence: CASSLDLGGSYTF. The CDR3 DNA reads as TGCGCCAGCAGCTTGGATCTAGGGGGTAGCTACACCTTC. The variable domain in full, completed from reference TRBV5-1 and TRBJ1-2, reads KAGVTQTPRYLIKTRGQQVTLSCSPISGHRSVSWYQQTPGQGLQFLFEYFSETQRNKGNFPGRFSGRQFSNSRSEMNVSTLELGDSALYLCASSLDLGGSYTFGSGTRLTVV.

This clone was seen once. The chain recombines TRBV28 with TRBJ1-1; tentatively, D is TRBD1 (6 bases). Germline V gene sequence: CDR1 MDHEN, CDR2 SYDVKM. The germline V and J ends were trimmed by 2 bases and 5 bases, with 9 bases remaining between them. The CDR3 spans 13 residues. CDR3 protein: CASSLRGVTEAFF. In nucleotides, the CDR3 is TGTGCCAGCAGTTTAAGGGGGGTGACTGAAGCTTTCTTT.

The chain has TRBV20-1 and TRBJ2-5; no clear D gene. The CDR3 runs to 11 residues. Germline V CDR1 and CDR2: DFQATT, SNEGSKA (reference sequence). Trimming took 1 base from V and 7 from J, leaving 7 bases between them. CDR3 sequence reads: CSARGPGTQYF. The CDR3 bases are TGCAGTGCTAGAGGTCCGGGGACCCAGTACTTC.

V usage is TRBV5-4 and J usage is TRBJ2-5; 7 nucleotides align to TRBD1. The CDR3 spans 14 residues. The germline CDR1 and CDR2 sequences are SGHNT and YYREEE (reference sequence). The J segment lost 5 bases and the V segment lost 9 bases, leaving 13 bases of the junction unmatched. The CDR3 DNA follows: TGTGCCACCCTAGAGACAGGGATCGGCGAGACCCAGTACTTC. Translating it yields CATLETGIGETQYF.

The rearrangement uses TRBV29-1 and TRBJ2-1, with TRBD2 matching 8 bases. From germline, CDR1 is SQVTM and CDR2 ANQGSEA. V shed 7 bases and J 0 bases; nucleotides not matched to a gene: 2. This CDR3 spans 13 amino acids. In DNA form, the CDR3 reads TGCAGCGCCGGGGGGGACTCCTACAATGAGCAGTTCTTC. Its translation is CSAGGDSYNEQFF.

The gene calls are TRBV28 and TRBJ1-5, with 7 bases matching TRBD1. Germline lookup yields CDR1 MDHEN and CDR2 SYDVKM. V was clipped by 8 bases and J by 2 bases; unmatched bases: 6. CDR3 size: 14 residues. CDR3 DNA: TGTGCCAGCGATACTACAGGGGGCAATCAGCCCCAGCATTTT. Encoded protein: CASDTTGGNQPQHF.

V gene TRBV7-8 combines with J gene TRBJ1-2, with D possibly being TRBD1 (5 bases). The CDR3 is made up of 13 amino acids. CDR1 is SGHVS and CDR2 is FQNEAQ in the germline V gene. V was clipped by 5 bases and J by 4 bases, with 11 bases between them. The CDR3 coding sequence is TGTGCCAGCAGCCGAGCGGGGGGCTATGGCTACACCTTC. It codes for CASSRAGGYGYTF.

The rearrangement joins TRBV5-1 to TRBJ2-5, with 11 bases that match TRBD2. V lost 4 bases and J lost 5; bases outside the gene matches: 7. Per the germline V gene, CDR1 is SGHRS and CDR2 is YFSETQ. The CDR3 is 15 amino acids. The CDR3: CASSIAGGPRETQYF. CDR3 nucleotides: TGCGCCAGCAGCATAGCGGGAGGGCCCCGGGAGACCCAGTACTTC.

The J gene is TRBJ1-2, the V gene TRBV5-4; D unclear. V was trimmed by 2 bases and J by 4 bases, leaving 15 bases between them. Germline lookup yields CDR1 SGHNT and CDR2 YYREEE (reference sequence). The CDR3 extends over 15 amino acids. The CDR3 DNA reads TGTGCCAGCAGCTTTAGTTTGGAGGGTCCCTATGGCTACACCTTC. Translating gives CASSFSLEGPYGYTF.

V usage is TRBV28 and J usage is TRBJ1-2; tentative D call: TRBD1 (5 bases). Germline-derived CDR1 and CDR2 are MDHEN and SYDVKM. The CDR3 has 16 amino acids. Trimming removed 7 bases at V and 7 bases at J, with 25 bases between. The CDR3 protein is CASTFRRSGVTAGYTF. The CDR3 coding sequence is TGTGCCAGCACTTTTAGGAGATCGGGCGTGACAGCTGGCTACACCTTC.

The rearrangement links TRBV28 to TRBJ2-3; 11 bases map to TRBD2. Trimming at V came to 5 bases and at J to 0 bases, leaving 19 bases not matched to a gene. Germline assignment: CDR1 MDHEN and CDR2 SYDVKM. The CDR3 sequence is 21 residues long. The CDR3 region has the DNA TGTGCCAGCAGTCTAAACGCCGCCCGGAGACTAGCGGGGTCTAGCACAGATACGCAGTATTTT. Amino acid sequence: CASSLNAARRLAGSSTDTQYF.

This chain joins TRBV2 and TRBJ2-7; TRBD1 matches at 9 bases. CDR3 length: 14 residues. Germline values: CDR1 SNHLY, CDR2 FYNNEI. Losses at the gene ends were 6 bases for V and 4 bases for J; bases not matched to a gene: 7. This CDR3 is CASRGKDRGYEQYF. Here the CDR3 DNA reads TGTGCCAGCAGAGGAAAGGACAGGGGTTACGAGCAGTACTTC.

V and J are TRBV6-5 and TRBJ2-7, with 7 bases lining up with TRBD1. Germline-derived CDR1 and CDR2 are MNHEY and SVGAGI. J was trimmed by 3 bases and V by 5 bases; bases with no gene match: 10. This CDR3 has 15 residues. The CDR3 here is CASSRPNRGGYEQYF. CDR3 DNA: TGTGCCAGCAGTCGCCCGAACAGGGGTGGCTACGAGCAGTACTTC.

CDR3 in DNA: TGTGCCAGCAGCCGGACTAGCGGAAGGGAGCAGTACTTC. It codes for CASSRTSGREQYF. The V call is TRBV7-2, the J call TRBJ2-7; 10 bases are a match to TRBD2. The V and J ends lost 5 bases and 7 bases, in that order; junction bases with no gene match: 5. Germline assignment: CDR1 SGHTA and CDR2 FQGNSA. This CDR3 is built from 13 residues.

J is TRBJ1-2 and V is TRBV30, with D maybe TRBD1 (6 bases). In germline, CDR1 is GTSNPN, CDR2 SVGIG (reference sequence). The CDR3 spans 13 residues. V lost 3 bases, J lost 4 bases, and 12 bases lay in between. This CDR3 reads CAWRGAGSYGYTF. The CDR3 region has the DNA TGTGCCTGGAGGGGGGCTGGGAGCTATGGCTACACCTTC. Full variable domain (remainder filled in from reference TRBV30 and TRBJ1-2): SQTIHQWPATLVQPVGSPLSLECTVEGTSNPNLYWYRQAAGRGLQLLFYSVGIGQISSEVPQNLSASRPQDRQFILSSKKLLLSDSGFYLCAWRGAGSYGYTFGSGTRLTVV.

The chain carries TRBV5-1 and TRBJ2-2; a possible D gene is TRBD1 (6 bases). Germline V gives CDR1 SGHRS, CDR2 YFSETQ. Between the trimmed V and J ends, which lost 1 base and 9 bases, there was a span of 16 bases. CDR3 length: 15 amino acids. This chain's CDR3 is CASSLSTQGTRELFF. The DNA for the CDR3 is TGCGCCAGCAGCTTGTCCACGCAGGGGACCCGGGAGCTGTTTTTT.

The CDR3 loop is CASSPQWGDTGELFF. The CDR3 DNA follows: TGCGCCAGCAGCCCCCAGTGGGGGGACACCGGGGAGCTGTTTTTT. The genes are TRBV4-3 and TRBJ2-2, with D possibly being TRBD2 (6 bases). Deletions cut 4 bases from V and 3 bases from J, with 12 bases between. The CDR3 is made up of 15 amino acids. In germline, CDR1 is LGHNA, CDR2 YSLEER.

The chain employs TRBV6-6 and TRBJ1-1; 9 bases match TRBD1. Germline V gene data show CDR1 as MNHNY and CDR2 as SVGAGI (reference sequence). This CDR3 has 15 amino acids. V was pared by 6 bases and J by 4 bases, with 9 bases of the junction left unmatched. The CDR3 reads CASRPQGAGSTEAFF. CDR3 nucleotides: TGTGCCAGCAGGCCACAGGGGGCCGGGAGCACTGAAGCTTTCTTT.

This clone has just a few counts. V and J are TRBV9 and TRBJ2-1; 8 bases are a match to TRBD1. The V gene's germline CDR1 is SGDLS and CDR2 YYNGEE. This CDR3 is built from 15 residues. Losses at the gene ends were 3 bases for V and 4 bases for J; bases not matched to a gene: 6. CDR3 amino acids: CASSADRGSYNEQFF. The CDR3 nucleotides read TGTGCCAGCAGCGCCGACAGGGGTAGTTACAATGAGCAGTTCTTC.

J is TRBJ2-1 and V is TRBV5-1, with TRBD2 matching 11 bases. With 0 bases clipped from V and 8 bases from J, the junction kept 7 bases outside the gene matches. The CDR3 contains 16 residues. Per the germline V gene, CDR1 is SGHRS and CDR2 is YFSETQ. The CDR3 loop is CASSLVLAGGNDEQFF. The CDR3 DNA follows: TGCGCCAGCAGCTTGGTGCTAGCGGGAGGTAATGATGAGCAGTTCTTC.

The count of this clone is one. The J gene is TRBJ1-4, the V gene TRBV21-1; TRBD1 is the table's D call and was not checked against the DNA. TRBV21-1 is described as a pseudogene. This CDR3 is 20 amino acids long. CDR3 nucleotide sequence: TGTGCCAGCGCTTCGTCGCCCGCGTCCGCTGCACAGGGCTCTAATGAAAAACTGTTTTTT. This sequence encodes CASASSPASAAQGSNEKLFF.

The chain links TRBV6-1 to TRBJ1-4; D ambiguous. V gave up 7 bases and J gave up 8 bases, with 20 bases separating them. The germline V gene encodes CDR1 MNHNS and CDR2 SASEGT. The CDR3 is 15 residues long. CDR3 bases: TGTGCCAGCAATGCGGCGGGCGTTGGGCAGGAAAAACTGTTTTTT. Its translation is CASNAAGVGQEKLFF.

The chain uses TRBV2 and TRBJ1-1; D call uncertain. Deletions cut 7 bases from V and 4 bases from J, with 7 bases between. Germline V gives CDR1 SNHLY, CDR2 FYNNEI. The CDR3 has 11 residues. CDR3 amino acids: CASKIRTEAFF. CDR3 bases: TGTGCCAGCAAGATCCGCACTGAAGCTTTCTTT. Full variable domain (rest looked up from reference TRBV2 and TRBJ1-1): EPEVTQTPSHQVTQMGQEVILRCVPISNHLYFYWYRQILGQKVEFLVSFYNNEISEKSEIFDDQFSVERPDGSNFTLKIRSTKLEDSAMYFCASKIRTEAFFGQGTRLTVV.

The rearrangement uses TRBV11-2 and TRBJ2-3; D ambiguous. Germline V gives CDR1 SGHAT, CDR2 FQNNGV. Trimming stripped 7 bases from V and 2 bases from J, with 13 bases between. CDR3 length: 14 residues. CDR3 bases: TGTGCCAGCACACCCGGGCCCGCCACAGATACGCAGTATTTT. Amino acid sequence: CASTPGPATDTQYF.

V and J are TRBV7-2 and TRBJ2-1; tentatively, D is TRBD1 or TRBD2 (5 bases each). The germline V and J ends were trimmed by 5 bases and 5 bases, with 10 bases remaining between them. Germline assignment: CDR1 SGHTA and CDR2 FQGNSA. This CDR3 contains 13 residues. CDR3 DNA sequence: TGTGCCAGCAGCCGGGGACCGAACAATGAGCAGTTCTTC. Protein sequence: CASSRGPNNEQFF.

The chain combines TRBV7-2 with TRBJ2-2; 7 nucleotides agree with TRBD1. The V segment lost 2 bases and the J segment 4 bases; nucleotides outside the gene matches: 4. This CDR3 has 15 amino acids. Per the germline V gene, CDR1 is SGHTA and CDR2 is FQGNSA. CDR3 in DNA: TGTGCCAGCAGCTTAACCGCAGGGGGCACCGGGGAGCTGTTTTTT. Protein product: CASSLTAGGTGELFF.